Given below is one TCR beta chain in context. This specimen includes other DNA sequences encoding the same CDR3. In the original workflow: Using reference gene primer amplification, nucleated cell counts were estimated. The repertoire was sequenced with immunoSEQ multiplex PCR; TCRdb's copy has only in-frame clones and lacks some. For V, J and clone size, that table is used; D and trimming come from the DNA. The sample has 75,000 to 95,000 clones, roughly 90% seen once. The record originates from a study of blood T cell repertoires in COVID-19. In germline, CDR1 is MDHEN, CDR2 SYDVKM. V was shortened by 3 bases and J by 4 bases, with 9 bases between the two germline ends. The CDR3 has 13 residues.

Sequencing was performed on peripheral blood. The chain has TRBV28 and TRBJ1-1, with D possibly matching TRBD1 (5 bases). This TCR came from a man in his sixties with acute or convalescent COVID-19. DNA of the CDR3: TGTGCCAGCAGTTTGGGGGGTGGCACTGAAGCTTTCTTT. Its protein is CASSLGGGTEAFF. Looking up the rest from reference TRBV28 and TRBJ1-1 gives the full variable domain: DVKVTQSSRYLVKRTGEKVFLECVQDMDHENMFWYRQDPGLGLRLIYFSYDVKMKEKGDIPEGYSVSREKKERFSLILESASTNQTSMYLCASSLGGGTEAFFGQGTRLTVV.